This T cell receptor beta chain was documented in a study of T-cell reconstitution after alpha-beta-depleted transplantation in children. Trimming removed 1 base from V and 0 bases from J; junction bases left unmatched: 9. Per the germline V gene, CDR1 is SGHVS and CDR2 is FQNEAQ. The CDR3 length is 18 residues. This clonotype was detected only a few times. Library preparation (for TCRbeta) was performed with unique molecular identifiers. TCRdb analysed the PCR reads with MiXCR anew, one entry per CDR3 protein. The sample carries 190,000 or so distinct CDR3 sequences, more than 6.5% recorded once. This TCR was sampled from a human donor who donated a stem cell graft to a child with Wiskott-Aldrich syndrome. The source was PBMCs from the stem cell graft donor, collected from the stem cell graft. The rearrangement joins TRBV7-8 to TRBJ2-1; 7 nucleotides match TRBD2. This CDR3 is CASSLELARPSSYNEQFF. CDR3 sequence (DNA): TGTGCCAGCAGCTTAGAACTAGCGAGGCCGAGCTCCTACAATGAGCAGTTCTTC.